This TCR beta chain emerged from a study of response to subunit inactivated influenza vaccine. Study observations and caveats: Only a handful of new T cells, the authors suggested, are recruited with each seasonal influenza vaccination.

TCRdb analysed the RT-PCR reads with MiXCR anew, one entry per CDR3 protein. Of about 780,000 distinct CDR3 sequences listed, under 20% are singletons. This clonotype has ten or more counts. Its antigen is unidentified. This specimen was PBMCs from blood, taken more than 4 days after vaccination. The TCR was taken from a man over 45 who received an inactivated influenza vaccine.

The CDR3 here is CASSRQARSYEQYF. The CDR3 DNA reads TGTGCCAGCAGCAGACAGGCTCGGTCCTACGAGCAGTACTTC. The V gene is TRBV27, the J gene TRBJ2-7, with D possibly being TRBD1 (6 bases). Germline V gene lookup returns CDR1 MNHEY and CDR2 SMNVEV (reference sequence). Trimming cost V 6 bases and J 1 base, with 13 bases left between them. The CDR3 loop spans 14 amino acids.